These 18 T cell receptor beta chains originate from one sample sequenced in a study of post-analysis software for immune sequencing data. Study observations and caveats: Roughly 5 TRBV segments occurring more often in patients than controls included TRBV5-6, TRBV5-1 and TRBV20-1.

These receptors have no known antigen. TCR beta cDNA libraries had unique molecular identifiers. TCRdb processed the PCR reads anew with MiXCR; each CDR3 protein has one entry. The sample yields roughly 670,000 distinct CDR3 sequences, 55% to 70% seen once. Input material: blood. These receptor sequences come from a girl aged 2 to 10 with multiple sclerosis.

The rearrangement joins TRBV12-3 or TRBV12-4 to TRBJ2-1; maybe TRBD1 (5 bases). The CDR3 loop spans 13 amino acids. V dropped 5 bases and J dropped 8 bases, with 13 bases sitting between them. The CDR3 sequence: CASSPPPRDEQFF. The CDR3 DNA follows: TGTGCCAGCAGTCCACCTCCCAGGGATGAGCAGTTCTTC.

V is TRBV3-1 and J is TRBJ2-1; the D gene is possibly TRBD1 (6 bases). V was trimmed by 0 bases and J by 4 bases, leaving 28 bases between them. This CDR3 spans 21 amino acids. Germline values: CDR1 LGHDT, CDR2 YNNKEL (reference sequence). The CDR3 DNA is TGTGCCAGCAGCCAAGATGAAGACCGACCGGTGCAGGGGAGATTTTACAATGAGCAGTTCTTC. This translates into CASSQDEDRPVQGRFYNEQFF.

This clonotype appeared a few times. The chain couples TRBV5-5 to TRBJ2-5; 8 bases fit TRBD1. Germline CDR1 and CDR2: SGHKS and YYEKEE (reference sequence). The length of the CDR3 is 19 residues. The V and J ends lost 3 bases and 5 bases, in that order; junction bases with no gene match: 21. The CDR3, as DNA: TGTGCCAGCAGCTCGCGGGTGGGGGGACGACAGGGGATCGGTGAGACCCAGTACTTC. It is translated as CASSSRVGGRQGIGETQYF.

The J gene is TRBJ2-5, the V gene TRBV10-3, with 9 bases lining up with TRBD2. Germline assignment: CDR1 ENHRY and CDR2 SYGVKD. CDR3 length equals 16 residues. V trimming: 6 bases; J trimming: 1 base; junction bases outside the gene matches: 9. The CDR3 reads CAISAASGISQETQYF. CDR3 nucleotides: TGTGCCATCAGCGCAGCTAGCGGGATCAGCCAAGAGACCCAGTACTTC.

This clonotype was seen only a few times. The rearrangement uses TRBV27 and TRBJ1-2, with 10 bases identical to TRBD1. After removal of 5 bases from V and 2 bases from J, the junction contained 14 bases not matched to a gene. The V gene's germline CDR1 is MNHEY and CDR2 SMNVEV (reference sequence). This CDR3 has 18 amino acids. CDR3 sequence (DNA): TGTGCCAGCAGTCGGAAAACCGGGACAGGGGCCCAAAACTATGGCTACACCTTC. This translates into CASSRKTGTGAQNYGYTF.

The J gene is TRBJ2-3, the V gene TRBV5-1, with 11 bases that match TRBD2. The CDR3 contains 15 residues. Germline CDR1 is SGHRS and CDR2 is YFSETQ. With V trimmed by 4 bases and J by 6 bases, 7 bases remained unmatched. The CDR3 loop reads CASSTTSGSPDTQYF. CDR3 bases: TGCGCCAGCAGCACAACTAGCGGGAGTCCTGATACGCAGTATTTT.

The chain employs TRBV24-1 and TRBJ2-5; D not resolved. V gave up 1 base and J gave up 1 base, with 12 bases separating them. The CDR3 has 16 residues. Germline V gene lookup returns CDR1 KGHDR and CDR2 SFDVKD. In nucleotides, the CDR3 is TGTGCCACCAGTGATTTCCGTTTTAACAGCCAAGAGACCCAGTACTTC. Encoded protein: CATSDFRFNSQETQYF.

This clonotype was counted once. V gene TRBV7-2 combines with J gene TRBJ1-2; D perhaps matches TRBD1 (5 bases). The CDR3 length is 13 residues. Germline CDR1 is SGHTA and CDR2 is FQGNSA. The V end lost 5 bases, the J end lost 4 bases, and 11 bases lay between the germline ends. The chain's CDR3 is CASSPPGFYGYTF. The CDR3 DNA sequence: TGTGCCAGCAGCCCACCAGGGTTCTATGGCTACACCTTC.

The gene calls are TRBV27 and TRBJ2-7, with D possibly being TRBD1 (7 bases). The J call may be incorrect, as the DNA end agrees better with TRBJ2-5. The length of the CDR3 is 18 residues. Germline CDR1 is MNHEY and CDR2 is SMNVEV (reference sequence). CDR3 coding DNA: TGTGCCAGCAGTTTGAGCTCCAGCAGGGGGGCTATAAGAGAGACCCAGTACTTC. This codes for CASSLSSSRGAIRETQYF.

The genes are TRBV10-3 and TRBJ2-7, with D maybe TRBD2 (7 bases). The DNA matches TRBJ2-5 better at its end, which makes the J call doubtful. The CDR3 totals 13 residues. Germline CDR1 and CDR2: ENHRY and SYGVKD. CDR3 residues: CAITGGPGETQYF. For the CDR3, the DNA is TGTGCCATCACCGGGGGGCCAGGGGAGACCCAGTACTTC.

The chain links TRBV5-1 to TRBJ2-1; the match to TRBD2 covers 12 bases. Looked up from germline, CDR1 is SGHRS and CDR2 is YFSETQ. The CDR3 has 16 residues. The V segment lost 4 bases and the J segment 2 bases; nucleotides outside the gene matches: 4. This CDR3 reads CASSPGLAGTYNEQFF. The DNA of the CDR3 is TGCGCCAGCAGCCCAGGACTAGCGGGAACCTACAATGAGCAGTTCTTC.

The chain has TRBV4-1 and TRBJ2-1; unclear D gene. Germline V lookup: CDR1 MGHRA, CDR2 YSYEKL. This CDR3 comprises 13 residues. V lost 0 bases to trimming and J lost 7 bases, with 7 bases between them. The CDR3 sequence is CASSQENRNEQFF. CDR3 in DNA: TGCGCCAGCAGCCAAGAAAATCGGAATGAGCAGTTCTTC.

Only a few counts were recorded for this clonotype. This chain uses TRBV6-6 with TRBJ2-3; TRBD2 aligns across 8 bases. V lost 6 bases, J lost 5 bases, and 7 bases stayed unmatched. Germline CDR1 reads MNHNY; CDR2 reads SVGAGI (reference sequence). The CDR3 length is 14 residues. CDR3 in amino acids: CASRPGGAGDTQYF. The CDR3 DNA is TGTGCCAGCAGGCCCGGGGGGGCCGGAGATACGCAGTATTTT.

The gene calls are TRBV11-2 and TRBJ2-3; D is unresolved. CDR1 and CDR2 from the germline V gene are SGHAT and FQNNGV. V shed 0 bases and J shed 6 bases, with 16 bases lying between them. This CDR3 is 16 amino acids long. The CDR3 region is CASSLDQTRPTDTQYF. The CDR3 region has the DNA TGTGCCAGCAGCTTAGACCAGACTCGGCCTACCGATACGCAGTATTTT.

The V and J genes are TRBV29-1 and TRBJ1-2; D perhaps matches TRBD1 (5 bases). CDR3 length: 13 residues. V lost 0 bases, J lost 7 bases, and 12 bases lay in between. Germline V CDR1 and CDR2: SQVTM, ANQGSEA. The CDR3 DNA reads TGCAGCGTTGAAGACTACCGGGACGGTGGCTACACCTTC. Translation gives CSVEDYRDGGYTF.

The CDR3 DNA sequence: TGTGCCAGCAGTTTACGCCTACAGGGCTATAGCACAGATACGCAGTATTTT. Its translation: CASSLRLQGYSTDTQYF. The chain combines TRBV12-3 or TRBV12-4 with TRBJ2-3; a weak D match, TRBD1 (6 bases). The CDR3 sequence is 17 residues long. Trimming cost V 2 bases and J 0 bases, with 15 bases left between them.

The chain combines TRBV5-1 with TRBJ2-5, with D possibly matching TRBD2 (6 bases). CDR1 and CDR2 from the germline V gene are SGHRS and YFSETQ. The CDR3 totals 15 residues. Trimming removed 0 bases at V and 2 bases at J, with 11 bases between. The CDR3 DNA is TGCGCCAGCAGCTTGGAAGCGGGTAGACAAGAGACCCAGTACTTC. It translates to CASSLEAGRQETQYF.

The J gene is TRBJ2-1, the V gene TRBV29-1, with D tentatively TRBD2 (5 bases). The germline CDR1 and CDR2 sequences are SQVTM and ANQGSEA. The CDR3 totals 13 residues. V lost 8 bases and J 7 bases, leaving 18 bases between the germline ends. CDR3 in DNA: TGCAGCCTCCTGGGAGCGCCAAAAAATGAGCAGTTCTTC. Protein: CSLLGAPKNEQFF.